This T cell receptor beta chain was identified during a study of control samples from healthy donors and cancer patients. Germline trimming cut 5 bases from V and 3 bases from J; bases unmatched to any gene: 17. Germline V gene lookup returns CDR1 LNHDA and CDR2 SQIVND (reference sequence). The CDR3 contains 19 residues. Profiled with immunoSEQ multiplex PCR; TCRdb holds only in-frame clones, not every one. The table has approximately 150,000 clones, over 85% seen once. The chain carries TRBV19 and TRBJ1-5; 9 positions agree with TRBD1. This receptor was obtained from a man between 18 and 29 years old in good health. The sequenced sample was blood. The chain's CDR3 is CASSRNSTGTGYDNQPQHF. CDR3 coding DNA: TGTGCCAGTAGTCGAAACTCAACCGGGACAGGGTACGACAATCAGCCCCAGCATTTT.